The entry that follows covers one TCR beta chain sequence. Its cognate antigen is unknown. The data belong to a study of cytomegalovirus exposure and HLA in healthy donors. About the study: An early data release held around 80 million unique TCRs from HLA-typed donors. Study-wide points: An analysis was carried out at a later point. It showed that HLA-associated TCR beta chains were more clonally expanded than equally common non-associated chains.

This CDR3 contains 16 residues. The germline CDR1 and CDR2 sequences are SGDLS and YYNGEE. Losses at the gene ends were 0 bases for V and 4 bases for J; bases not matched to a gene: 7. In the PCR, 60 Vbeta and 13 Jbeta primers were used. Repertoires were generated with immunoSEQ multiplex PCR, while TCRdb's copy carries only in-frame clones and drops some. Seen here are around 120,000 clones, roughly 69% observed once, and the top ten hold roughly 2.6%. Material: PBMCs. This sequence joins TRBV9 and TRBJ2-3; 8 nucleotides line up with TRBD2. This receptor was taken from a man aged 45-65 years in good health and CMV-seropositive. CDR3 protein: CASSVVYGGGADTQYF. CDR3 nucleotides: TGTGCCAGCAGCGTAGTGTACGGGGGGGGAGCAGATACGCAGTATTTT. Complete variable domain (other parts from reference TRBV9 and TRBJ2-3): DSGVTQTPKHLITATGQRVTLRCSPRSGDLSVYWYQQSLDQGLQFLIQYYNGEERAKGNILERFSAQQFPDLHSELNLSSLELGDSALYFCASSVVYGGGADTQYFGPGTRLTVL.